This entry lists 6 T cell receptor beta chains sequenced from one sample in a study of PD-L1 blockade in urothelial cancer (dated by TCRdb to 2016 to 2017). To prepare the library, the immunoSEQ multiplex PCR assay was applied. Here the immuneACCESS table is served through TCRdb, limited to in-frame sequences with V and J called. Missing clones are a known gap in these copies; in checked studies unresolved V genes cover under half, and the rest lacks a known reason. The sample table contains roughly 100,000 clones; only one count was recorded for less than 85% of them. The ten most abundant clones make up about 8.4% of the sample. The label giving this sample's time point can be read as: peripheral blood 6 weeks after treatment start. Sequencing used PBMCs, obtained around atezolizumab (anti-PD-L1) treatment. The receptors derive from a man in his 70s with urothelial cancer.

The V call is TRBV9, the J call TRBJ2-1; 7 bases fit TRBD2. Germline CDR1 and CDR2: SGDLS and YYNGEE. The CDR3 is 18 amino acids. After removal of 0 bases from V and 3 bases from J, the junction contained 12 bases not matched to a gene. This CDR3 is CASSVDASGAHFYNEQFF. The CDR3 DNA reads TGTGCCAGCAGCGTAGACGCTAGCGGAGCCCATTTCTACAATGAGCAGTTCTTC.

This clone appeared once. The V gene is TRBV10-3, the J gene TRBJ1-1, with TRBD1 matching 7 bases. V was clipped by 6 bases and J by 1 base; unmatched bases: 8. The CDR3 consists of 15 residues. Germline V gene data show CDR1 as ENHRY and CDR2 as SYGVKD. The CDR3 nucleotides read TGTGCCATCAGCCCTAGGGGGCCCGGGAACACTGAAGCTTTCTTT. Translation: CAISPRGPGNTEAFF.

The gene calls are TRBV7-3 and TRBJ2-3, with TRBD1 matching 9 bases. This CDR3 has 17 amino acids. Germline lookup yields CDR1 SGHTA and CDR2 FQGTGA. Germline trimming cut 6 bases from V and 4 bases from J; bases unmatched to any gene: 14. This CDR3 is CASRPTHRGPGSDTQYF. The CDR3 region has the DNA TGTGCCAGCAGGCCTACCCACAGGGGGCCAGGGTCAGATACGCAGTATTTT.

CDR3 amino acids: CASSAQAGGINYGYTF. For the CDR3, the DNA is TGCGCCAGCAGCGCCCAGGCGGGGGGGATTAACTATGGCTACACCTTC. V usage is TRBV5-1 and J usage is TRBJ1-2, with D possibly TRBD1 on 5 matching bases. Germline V gene sequence: CDR1 SGHRS, CDR2 YFSETQ. The V and J ends lost 4 bases and 1 base respectively, with 17 bases between them. There are 16 residues in the CDR3. Combining the CDR3 with reference TRBV5-1 and TRBJ1-2 gives the whole variable domain KAGVTQTPRYLIKTRGQQVTLSCSPISGHRSVSWYQQTPGQGLQFLFEYFSETQRNKGNFPGRFSGRQFSNSRSEMNVSTLELGDSALYLCASSAQAGGINYGYTFGSGTRLTVV.

CDR3 bases: TGCGCCAGCAGTGGGACATACCAAGAGACCCAGTACTTC. Its translation is CASSGTYQETQYF. The V and J genes are TRBV5-1 and TRBJ2-5; perhaps TRBD1 as D (6 bases). Trimming took off 5 bases at V and 0 bases at J, with 8 bases between the two ends. Germline CDR1 SGHRS, CDR2 YFSETQ. The CDR3 spans 13 residues. Full variable domain (rest looked up from reference TRBV5-1 and TRBJ2-5): KAGVTQTPRYLIKTRGQQVTLSCSPISGHRSVSWYQQTPGQGLQFLFEYFSETQRNKGNFPGRFSGRQFSNSRSEMNVSTLELGDSALYLCASSGTYQETQYFGPGTRLLVL.

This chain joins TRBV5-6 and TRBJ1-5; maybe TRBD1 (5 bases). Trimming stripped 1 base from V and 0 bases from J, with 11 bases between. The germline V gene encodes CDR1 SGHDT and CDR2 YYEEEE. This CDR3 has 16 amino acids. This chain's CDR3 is CASSLYSGISNQPQHF. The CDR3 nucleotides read TGTGCCAGCAGCTTGTATTCAGGGATTAGCAATCAGCCCCAGCATTTT.